The rows below give T cell receptor beta chains drawn from one sample of a study of T-cell reconstitution after alpha-beta-depleted transplantation in children. TCRdb itself ran the PCR reads through MiXCR, one entry per CDR3 protein. The table records 500,000 to 750,000 distinct CDR3 sequences, approximately 12% of them present only once. Sequencing was performed on PBMCs, mostly from graft donor cells, taken 360 days after TCRalphabeta/CD19-depleted stem cell transplant. Source of these receptors: a male patient younger than 18 who had a stem cell transplant for acute myeloid leukemia, so the T cells may come from the graft donor. CDR3s include the opening cysteine and the closing phenylalanine or tryptophan. Fields, in order: clone size, J gene, D gene, V gene, CDR3 protein, CDR3 DNA. D genes are given only for firm matches. Only some rows state a clone size, as once, few, many or a class for expanded clones.

few TRBJ2-7 TRBD2 TRBV3-1 CASSPGASSGREYEQYF TGTGCCAGCAGCCCAGGGGCGAGTAGCGGGAGGGAATACGAGCAGTACTTC
- TRBJ1-2 - TRBV7-8 CASSLGQGLGGYTF TGTGCCAGCAGCTTAGGGCAGGGGTTAGGCGGCTACACCTTC
- TRBJ2-3 - TRBV7-3 CASSFRTPDRYTDTQYF TGTGCCAGCAGCTTTAGGACACCTGATCGGTACACAGATACGCAGTATTTT
many TRBJ2-5 TRBD2 TRBV7-8 CASSWTSGGRETQYF TGTGCCAGCAGCTGGACTAGCGGGGGGAGGGAGACCCAGTACTTC
- TRBJ2-5 TRBD2 TRBV4-3 CASSQGSGSQETQYF TGCGCCAGCAGCCAAGGAAGCGGGAGTCAAGAGACCCAGTACTTC
- TRBJ1-5 TRBD1 TRBV6-5 CASSCPPDRSNQPQHF TGTGCCAGCAGTTGCCCCCCGGACAGGAGCAATCAGCCCCAGCATTTT
- TRBJ1-2 TRBD1 TRBV29-1 CSVEVRGSYGYTF TGCAGCGTTGAGGTCAGGGGGTCGTATGGCTACACCTTC
many TRBJ2-1 - TRBV5-2 CASNYNPGLAGDPNDFYNEQFF TGTGCCAGCAACTATAACCCGGGACTAGCGGGAGACCCCAATGATTTCTACAATGAGCAGTTCTTC
- TRBJ1-3 - TRBV7-6 CASSSVGNTIYF TGTGCCAGCAGCTCCGTAGGAAACACCATATATTTT
few TRBJ1-3 - TRBV19 CASSPSSAGGNTIYF TGTGCCAGTAGTCCCTCGTCGGCCGGAGGAAACACCATATATTTT
- TRBJ2-5 - TRBV13 CASGSQGREETQYF TGTGCCAGCGGATCACAGGGTAGGGAGGAGACCCAGTACTTC
few TRBJ2-5 - TRBV28 CASRSSRGRPSETQYF TGTGCCAGCCGTTCATCTCGGGGCAGGCCCTCGGAGACCCAGTACTTC
- TRBJ2-4 - TRBV20-1 CSARDLGREDIQYF TGCAGTGCTAGAGATCTAGGCAGGGAGGACATTCAGTACTTC
few TRBJ1-5 - TRBV29-1 CSVEEDSRSNQPQHF TGCAGCGTTGAAGAAGACAGCCGAAGCAATCAGCCCCAGCATTTT
many TRBJ2-3 TRBD2 TRBV29-1 CSVGTSGRTDTQYF TGCAGCGTTGGGACTAGCGGAAGGACAGATACGCAGTATTTT
few TRBJ2-7 - TRBV28 CASRVYGGRTYEQYF TGTGCCAGCAGGGTATACGGGGGAAGAACTTACGAGCAGTACTTC
- TRBJ2-1 - TRBV27 CASSSADTSLDEQFF TGTGCCAGCAGTTCGGCGGATACCTCCCTCGATGAGCAGTTCTTC
- TRBJ2-3 TRBD1 TRBV29-1 CSVSAGGAPDTQYF TGCAGCGTTTCCGCAGGGGGCGCCCCGGATACGCAGTATTTT
- TRBJ2-1 TRBD2 TRBV19 CASSIASGRSDEQFF TGTGCCAGTAGTATCGCTAGCGGGAGGTCCGATGAGCAGTTCTTC
many TRBJ2-1 - TRBV7-3 CASSRTGPSYNEQFF TGTGCCAGCAGCCGTACAGGGCCCTCCTACAATGAGCAGTTCTTC
few TRBJ2-7 - TRBV12-3/TRBV12-4 CASSPTRNSYEQYF TGTGCCAGCAGTCCAACTAGAAACTCCTACGAGCAGTACTTC
many TRBJ2-2 - TRBV7-2 CASSLALSWTRGQNTGELFF TGTGCCAGCAGCTTAGCGCTAAGCTGGACCAGGGGTCAAAACACCGGGGAGCTGTTTTTT
few TRBJ2-7 TRBD1 TRBV2 CASSGQGGAPSSYEQYF TGTGCCAGCAGTGGACAGGGGGGAGCGCCGAGCTCCTACGAGCAGTACTTC
few TRBJ2-2 - TRBV12-3/TRBV12-4 CASGGGGTGELFF TGTGCCAGCGGGGGGGGCGGAACCGGGGAGCTGTTTTTT
many TRBJ2-3 TRBD2 TRBV7-6 CASSLGTSGSTDTQYF TGTGCCAGCAGCTTGGGAACTAGCGGGAGTACAGATACGCAGTATTTT
few TRBJ2-7 - TRBV28 CATRGGAKYEQYF TGTGCCACTAGGGGGGGGGCTAAATACGAGCAGTACTTC
- TRBJ2-5 - TRBV29-1 CSVELPTPYF TGCAGCGTTGAACTTCCAACACCGTACTTC
few TRBJ2-6 TRBD1 TRBV28 CASSSSGGRGWVPGANVLTF TGTGCCAGCAGTTCGTCAGGGGGCCGCGGGTGGGTTCCTGGGGCCAACGTCCTGACTTTC
- TRBJ2-7 - TRBV5-5 CASTQGGLDEQYF TGTGCCAGCACCCAAGGGGGGTTGGACGAGCAGTACTTC
- TRBJ2-7 TRBD2 TRBV5-5 CASSLGEGGHRHDEQYF TGTGCCAGCAGCTTGGGGGAGGGAGGCCATCGACACGACGAGCAGTACTTC
- TRBJ1-6 - TRBV5-1 CASSPAAGYNSPLHF TGCGCCAGCAGCCCTGCGGCAGGGTATAATTCACCCCTCCACTTT
few TRBJ1-5 - TRBV12-3/TRBV12-4 CASSLQGPGGQPQHF TGTGCCAGCAGTTTACAGGGGCCGGGAGGTCAGCCCCAGCATTTT
many TRBJ2-3 TRBD2 TRBV5-1 CASSLVLAGGEDTQYF TGCGCCAGCAGCTTGGTACTAGCGGGAGGCGAAGATACGCAGTATTTT
many TRBJ2-2 TRBD2 TRBV12-3/TRBV12-4 CASSFGTSGTGELFF TGTGCCAGCAGTTTCGGGACTAGTGGCACCGGGGAGCTGTTTTTT
many TRBJ2-1 - TRBV24-1 CATSGTSNEQFF TGTGCCACCAGTGGAACCAGCAATGAGCAGTTCTTC
- TRBJ2-5 - TRBV4-3 CASSQTGQETQYF TGCGCCAGCAGCCAGACCGGGCAAGAGACCCAGTACTTC
- TRBJ2-3 - TRBV10-3 CAISAGTVLSTDTQYF TGTGCCATCAGTGCAGGGACGGTTTTAAGCACAGATACGCAGTATTTT
- TRBJ2-1 - TRBV7-9 CASSLGLENEQFF TGTGCCAGCAGCCTCGGTCTAGAGAATGAGCAGTTCTTC
many TRBJ2-7 TRBD2 TRBV5-6 CASSLLAGDLYEQYF TGTGCCAGCAGCTTGTTAGCGGGAGATCTCTACGAGCAGTACTTC